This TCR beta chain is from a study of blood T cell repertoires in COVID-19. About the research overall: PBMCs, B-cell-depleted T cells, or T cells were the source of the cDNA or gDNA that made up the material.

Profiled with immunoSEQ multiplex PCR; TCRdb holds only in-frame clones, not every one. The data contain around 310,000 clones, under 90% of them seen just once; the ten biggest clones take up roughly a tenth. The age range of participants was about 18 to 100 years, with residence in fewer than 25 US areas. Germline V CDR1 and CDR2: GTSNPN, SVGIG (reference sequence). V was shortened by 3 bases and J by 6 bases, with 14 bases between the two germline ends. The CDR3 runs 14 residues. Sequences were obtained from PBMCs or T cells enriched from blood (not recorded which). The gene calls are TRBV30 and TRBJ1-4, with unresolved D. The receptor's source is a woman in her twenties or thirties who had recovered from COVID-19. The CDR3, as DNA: TGTGCCTGGAGCAGAGCCCTCGGGGATGAAAAACTGTTTTTT. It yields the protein CAWSRALGDEKLFF.